The 9 T cell receptor beta chains presented below share a single source sample, sequenced in a study of cytomegalovirus exposure and HLA in healthy donors. Use of 60 Vbeta and 13 Jbeta primers characterized the PCR. Produced via immunoSEQ multiplex PCR; TCRdb's table is partial and in-frame only. The table lists about 280,000 clones, 80% to 90% of them singletons. The source material was PBMCs. The origin of the receptors is a woman aged 18-29 years in good health and CMV-seronegative.

The chain recombines TRBV6-5 with TRBJ2-5; 8 bases line up with TRBD2. Germline V CDR1 and CDR2: MNHEY, SVGAGI. The CDR3 runs to 15 residues. J was trimmed by 5 bases and V by 6 bases; bases with no gene match: 11. CDR3 DNA: TGTGCCAGCAGCCCGCCGGGGGGGCCGCGGGAGACCCAGTACTTC. It codes for CASSPPGGPRETQYF.

This rearrangement joins TRBV27 to TRBJ1-3, with D possibly matching TRBD1 (6 bases). V was shortened by 3 bases and J by 0 bases, with 18 bases between the two germline ends. This CDR3 region has 18 residues. Germline V gene lookup returns CDR1 MNHEY and CDR2 SMNVEV (reference sequence). The CDR3 DNA reads as TGTGCCAGCAGTTTTGAATTGGGGGCGCAGAGCTCTGGAAACACCATATATTTT. Translated, it gives CASSFELGAQSSGNTIYF.

This chain uses TRBV4-1 with TRBJ2-3; 7 nucleotides agree with TRBD1. J lost 0 bases, V lost 1 base, and 13 bases had no gene match. Per the germline V gene, CDR1 is MGHRA and CDR2 is YSYEKL. CDR3 size: 19 residues. CDR3 loop: CASSQGAVLGRGSTDTQYF. DNA for the CDR3: TGCGCCAGCAGCCAAGGCGCCGTATTGGGCAGGGGGAGCACAGATACGCAGTATTTT.

The chain is built from TRBV10-2 and TRBJ2-7; TRBD2 matches 11 bases. This CDR3 has 16 residues. CDR1 is WSHSY and CDR2 is SAAADI in the germline V gene. The V and J ends lost 4 bases and 7 bases, in that order; junction bases with no gene match: 12. DNA of the CDR3: TGCGCCAGCAGTGCCCAGGGTAGCGGGGGGGCCTGGGAGCAGTACTTC. This translates into CASSAQGSGGAWEQYF.

Here the CDR3 DNA reads TGCAGCGGTCGTTGGACAGCTCTAGGGGAGCTGTTTTTT. This sequence encodes CSGRWTALGELFF. J is TRBJ2-2 and V is TRBV29-1; the D gene is possibly TRBD1 (6 bases). V dropped 7 bases and J dropped 8 bases, with 17 bases sitting between them. Germline CDR1 and CDR2: SQVTM and ANQGSEA. The CDR3 extends over 13 amino acids.

CDR3 in amino acids: CASSRENALSEQYF. DNA for the CDR3: TGTGCCAGCAGTAGGGAGAACGCTCTCTCCGAGCAGTACTTC. The chain carries TRBV27 and TRBJ2-7; D might be TRBD2 (5 bases). Germline V gives CDR1 MNHEY, CDR2 SMNVEV (reference sequence). Trimming took off 5 bases at V and 6 bases at J, with 17 bases between the two ends. The CDR3 runs 14 residues.

This clone was picked up one time. This sequence joins TRBV9 and TRBJ1-1; a weak D match, TRBD1 (6 bases). CDR1 SGDLS and CDR2 YYNGEE come from the germline V gene. The CDR3 length is 14 residues. V was clipped by 6 bases and J by 1 base, with 13 bases between them. The CDR3 spells CASNPTTGNTEAFF. CDR3 bases: TGTGCCAGCAACCCTACGACAGGGAACACTGAAGCTTTCTTT.

This chain joins TRBV28 and TRBJ2-5, with 8 bases identical to TRBD2. CDR3 size: 16 residues. Germline CDR1 MDHEN, CDR2 SYDVKM. V shed 4 bases, J shed 4 bases, and the junction held 11 bases outside the gene matches. The CDR3, as DNA: TGTGCCAGCAGTTCGAGTCGGGCGGGGGGAGGAGAGACCCAGTACTTC. Translation gives CASSSSRAGGGETQYF. The full variable domain, rest sourced from reference TRBV28 and TRBJ2-5, is DVKVTQSSRYLVKRTGEKVFLECVQDMDHENMFWYRQDPGLGLRLIYFSYDVKMKEKGDIPEGYSVSREKKERFSLILESASTNQTSMYLCASSSSRAGGGETQYFGPGTRLLVL.

A single count supports this clone. The chain carries TRBV2 and TRBJ2-4; 7 nucleotides line up with TRBD2. Trimming cost V 11 bases and J 2 bases; bases outside gene matches: 9. Germline loops: CDR1 SNHLY, CDR2 FYNNEI. This CDR3 comprises 14 residues. The chain's CDR3 is CASLAENTKNIQYF. The CDR3 DNA is TGTGCCTCCCTAGCGGAAAACACCAAAAACATTCAGTACTTC.